Sequencing of this T cell receptor beta chain was carried out in a study of T cell responses to AZD1222 COVID-19 vaccine. Concerning this clone itself: Its target is not known.

Study-wide points: Donors in the cohort were predominantly white British and more often female, and clonal diversity was possibly underestimated. Two AZD1222 doses significantly raised spike-specific TCR breadth and depth over controls. The reported proportion of spike-specific TCRs targeting unmutated variant regions was nearly half. Scientists sampled the repertoires only once the peak T cell response had passed.

TCRdb keeps only in-frame clones here, not all; method: immunoSEQ multiplex PCR. The sample has about 76,000 clones; more than 60% are singletons. Germline values: CDR1 SGHKS, CDR2 YYEKEE (reference sequence). The J segment lost 0 bases and the V segment lost 3 bases, leaving 4 bases of the junction unmatched. The CDR3 consists of 15 residues. V usage is TRBV5-5 and J usage is TRBJ2-3, with TRBD2 matching 7 bases. The TCR comes from an adult who received the MenACWY meningococcal vaccine as a control. This sample comprised peripheral blood, obtained 28 days after the second dose of the MenACWY control vaccine. The CDR3 region has the DNA TGTGCCAGCAGCTCGACTAGCCTTAGCACAGATACGCAGTATTTT. It encodes CASSSTSLSTDTQYF. The whole variable domain, filled in from reference TRBV5-5 and TRBJ2-3, reads DAGVTQSPTHLIKTRGQQVTLRCSPISGHKSVSWYQQVLGQGPQFIFQYYEKEERGRGNFPDRFSARQFPNYSSELNVNALLLGDSALYLCASSSTSLSTDTQYFGPGTRLTVL.